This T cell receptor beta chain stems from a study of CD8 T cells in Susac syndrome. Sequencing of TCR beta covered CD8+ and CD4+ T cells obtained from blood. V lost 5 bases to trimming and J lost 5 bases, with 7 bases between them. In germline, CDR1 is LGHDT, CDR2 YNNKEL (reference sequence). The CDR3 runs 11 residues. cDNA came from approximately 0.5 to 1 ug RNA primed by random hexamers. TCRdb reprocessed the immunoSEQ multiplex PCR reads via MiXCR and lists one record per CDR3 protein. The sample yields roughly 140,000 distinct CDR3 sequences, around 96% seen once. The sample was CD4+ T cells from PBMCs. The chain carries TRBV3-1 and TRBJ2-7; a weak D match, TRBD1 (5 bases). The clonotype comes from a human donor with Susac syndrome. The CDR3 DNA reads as TGTGCCAGCAGCAAAGGGGACGAGCAGTACTTC. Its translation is CASSKGDEQYF.